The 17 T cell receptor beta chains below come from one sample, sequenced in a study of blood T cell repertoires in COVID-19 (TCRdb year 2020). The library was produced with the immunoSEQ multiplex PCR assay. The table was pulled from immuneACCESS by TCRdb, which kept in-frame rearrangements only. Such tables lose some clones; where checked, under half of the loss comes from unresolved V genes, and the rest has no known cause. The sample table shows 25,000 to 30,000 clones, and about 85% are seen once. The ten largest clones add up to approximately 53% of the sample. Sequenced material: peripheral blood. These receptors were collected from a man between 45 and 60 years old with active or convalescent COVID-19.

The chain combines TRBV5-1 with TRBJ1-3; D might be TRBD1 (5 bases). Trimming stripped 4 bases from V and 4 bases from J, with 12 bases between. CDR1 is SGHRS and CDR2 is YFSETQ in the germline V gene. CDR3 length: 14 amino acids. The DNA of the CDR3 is TGCGCCAGCAGCGGTGACCCAGGGGGAAACACCATATATTTT. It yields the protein CASSGDPGGNTIYF.

The CDR3 reads CASSDPYTDTQYF. The CDR3 coding sequence is TGTGCCAGCAGTGATCCGTACACAGATACGCAGTATTTT. The chain uses TRBV6-1 and TRBJ2-3; D ambiguous. Germline values: CDR1 MNHNS, CDR2 SASEGT. V was trimmed by 3 bases and J by 2 bases, leaving 6 bases between them. The CDR3 is 13 residues long.

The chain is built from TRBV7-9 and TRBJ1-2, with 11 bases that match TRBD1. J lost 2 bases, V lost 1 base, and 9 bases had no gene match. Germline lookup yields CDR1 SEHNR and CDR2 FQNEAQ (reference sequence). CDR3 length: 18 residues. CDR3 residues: CASSLVGQGALSNYGYTF. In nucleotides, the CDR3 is TGTGCCAGCAGCTTAGTTGGACAGGGGGCCCTTTCAAACTATGGCTACACCTTC.

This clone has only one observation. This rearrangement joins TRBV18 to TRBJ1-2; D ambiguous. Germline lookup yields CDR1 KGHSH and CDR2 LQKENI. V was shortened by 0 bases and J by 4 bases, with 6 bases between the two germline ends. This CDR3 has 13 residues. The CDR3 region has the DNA TGTGCCAGCTCACCACCGGGAGTCTATGGCTACACCTTC. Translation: CASSPPGVYGYTF.

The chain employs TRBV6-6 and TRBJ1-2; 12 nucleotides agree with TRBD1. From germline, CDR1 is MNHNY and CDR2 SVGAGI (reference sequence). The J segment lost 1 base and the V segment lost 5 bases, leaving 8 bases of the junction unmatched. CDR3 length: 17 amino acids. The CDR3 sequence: CASSPRDRGLVNYGYTF. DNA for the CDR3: TGTGCCAGCAGTCCTCGGGACAGGGGGCTGGTTAACTATGGCTACACCTTC.

CDR3 DNA sequence: TGCGCCAGCAGCCCGGGGGACAGGTGGAATTCACCCCTCCACTTT. Translation: CASSPGDRWNSPLHF. V and J are TRBV5-1 and TRBJ1-6, with TRBD1 identical over 8 bases. Germline CDR1 is SGHRS and CDR2 is YFSETQ. V lost 4 bases to trimming and J lost 7 bases; unmatched junction nucleotides: 7. CDR3 length equals 15 residues.

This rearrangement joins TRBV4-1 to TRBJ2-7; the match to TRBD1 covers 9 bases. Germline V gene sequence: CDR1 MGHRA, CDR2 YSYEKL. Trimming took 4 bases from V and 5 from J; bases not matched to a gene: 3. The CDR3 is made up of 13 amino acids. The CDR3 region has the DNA TGCGCCAGCAGCCCGGACAGGGGCAACGAGCAGTACTTC. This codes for CASSPDRGNEQYF.

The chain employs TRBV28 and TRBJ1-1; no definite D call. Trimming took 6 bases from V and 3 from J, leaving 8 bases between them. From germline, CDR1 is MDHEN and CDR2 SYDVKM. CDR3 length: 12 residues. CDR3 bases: TGTGCCAGCAGCTACGGGTACACTGAAGCTTTCTTT. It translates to CASSYGYTEAFF.

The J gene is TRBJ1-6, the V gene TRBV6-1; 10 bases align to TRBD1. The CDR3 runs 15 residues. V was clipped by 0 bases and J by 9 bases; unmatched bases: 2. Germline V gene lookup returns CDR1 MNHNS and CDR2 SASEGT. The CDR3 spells CASSEAGQGVSPLHF. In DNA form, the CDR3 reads TGTGCCAGCAGTGAAGCTGGACAGGGGGTTTCACCCCTCCACTTT.

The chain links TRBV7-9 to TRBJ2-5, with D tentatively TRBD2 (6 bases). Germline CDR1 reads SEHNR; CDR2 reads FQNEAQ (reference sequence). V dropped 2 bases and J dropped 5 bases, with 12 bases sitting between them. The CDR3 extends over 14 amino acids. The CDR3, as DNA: TGTGCCAGCAGCTTAACCCCTCTAGCGGAGACCCAGTACTTC. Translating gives CASSLTPLAETQYF.

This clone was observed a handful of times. CDR3 sequence: CASSSRGRSEAFF. Here the CDR3 DNA reads TGTGCCAGCAGTTCGCGCGGCCGTTCTGAAGCTTTCTTT. The chain has TRBV12-3 or TRBV12-4 and TRBJ1-1; D not resolved. There are 13 residues in the CDR3. Trimming pared 4 bases from V and 6 bases from J, leaving 12 bases between.

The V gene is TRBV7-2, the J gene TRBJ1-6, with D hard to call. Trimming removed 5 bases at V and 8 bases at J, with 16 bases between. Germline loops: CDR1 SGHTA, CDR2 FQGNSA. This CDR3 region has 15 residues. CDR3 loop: CASSPHEAGYSPLHF. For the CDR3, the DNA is TGTGCCAGCAGCCCCCATGAGGCGGGTTATTCACCCCTCCACTTT. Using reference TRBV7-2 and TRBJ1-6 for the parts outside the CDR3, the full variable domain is GAGVSQSPSNKVTEKGKDVELRCDPISGHTALYWYRQSLGQGLEFLIYFQGNSAPDKSGLPSDRFSAERTGGSVSTLTIQRTQQEDSAVYLCASSPHEAGYSPLHFGNGTRLTVT.

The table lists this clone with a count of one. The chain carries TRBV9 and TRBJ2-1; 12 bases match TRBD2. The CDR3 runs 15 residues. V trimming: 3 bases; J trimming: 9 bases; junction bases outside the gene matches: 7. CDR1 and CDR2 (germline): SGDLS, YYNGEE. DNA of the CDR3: TGTGCCAGCAGCGCTAGCGGGGGGGCCGTTTTTGAGCAGTTCTTC. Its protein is CASSASGGAVFEQFF.

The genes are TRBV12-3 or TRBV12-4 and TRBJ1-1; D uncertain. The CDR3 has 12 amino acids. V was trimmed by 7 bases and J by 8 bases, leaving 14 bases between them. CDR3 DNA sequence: TGTGCCAGCACCCCGCTCGGGTTGGAAGCTTTCTTT. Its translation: CASTPLGLEAFF.

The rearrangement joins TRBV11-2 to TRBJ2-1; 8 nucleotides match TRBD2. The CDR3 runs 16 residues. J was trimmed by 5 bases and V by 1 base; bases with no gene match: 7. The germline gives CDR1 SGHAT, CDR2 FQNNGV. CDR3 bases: TGTGCCAGCAGCTTAGTAATAGCGGGGCCAAACAATGAGCAGTTCTTC. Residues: CASSLVIAGPNNEQFF.

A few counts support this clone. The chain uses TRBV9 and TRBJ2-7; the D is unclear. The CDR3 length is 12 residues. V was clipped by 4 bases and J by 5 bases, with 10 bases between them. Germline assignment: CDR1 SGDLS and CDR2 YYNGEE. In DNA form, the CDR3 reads TGTGCCAGCAGCCTTTCCCAGGACGAGCAGTACTTC. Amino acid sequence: CASSLSQDEQYF. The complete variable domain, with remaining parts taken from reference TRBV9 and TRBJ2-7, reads DSGVTQTPKHLITATGQRVTLRCSPRSGDLSVYWYQQSLDQGLQFLIQYYNGEERAKGNILERFSAQQFPDLHSELNLSSLELGDSALYFCASSLSQDEQYFGPGTRLTVT.

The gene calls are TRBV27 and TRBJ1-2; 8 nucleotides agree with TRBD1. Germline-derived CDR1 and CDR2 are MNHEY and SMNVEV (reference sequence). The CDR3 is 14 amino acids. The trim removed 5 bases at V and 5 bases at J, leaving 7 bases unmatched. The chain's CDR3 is CASSLRQGLYGYTF. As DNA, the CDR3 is TGTGCCAGCAGTCTCCGACAGGGGTTATATGGCTACACCTTC.